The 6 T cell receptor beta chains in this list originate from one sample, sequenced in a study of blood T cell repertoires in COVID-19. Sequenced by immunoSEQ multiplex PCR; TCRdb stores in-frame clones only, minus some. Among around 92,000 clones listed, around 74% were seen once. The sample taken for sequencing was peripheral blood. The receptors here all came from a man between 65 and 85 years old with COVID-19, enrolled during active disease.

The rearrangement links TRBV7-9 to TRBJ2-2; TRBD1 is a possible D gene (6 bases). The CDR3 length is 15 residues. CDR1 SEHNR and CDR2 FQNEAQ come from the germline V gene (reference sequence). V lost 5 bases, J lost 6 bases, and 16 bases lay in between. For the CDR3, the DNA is TGTGCCAGCAGCCCCACAGGGAGAGCCGCCGGGGAGCTGTTTTTT. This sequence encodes CASSPTGRAAGELFF.

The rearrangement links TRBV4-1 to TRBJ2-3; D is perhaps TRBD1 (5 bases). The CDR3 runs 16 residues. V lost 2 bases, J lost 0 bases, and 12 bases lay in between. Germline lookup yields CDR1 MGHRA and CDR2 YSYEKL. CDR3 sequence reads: CASSQLLDTSTDTQYF. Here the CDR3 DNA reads TGCGCCAGCAGCCAACTCTTGGACACAAGCACAGATACGCAGTATTTT.

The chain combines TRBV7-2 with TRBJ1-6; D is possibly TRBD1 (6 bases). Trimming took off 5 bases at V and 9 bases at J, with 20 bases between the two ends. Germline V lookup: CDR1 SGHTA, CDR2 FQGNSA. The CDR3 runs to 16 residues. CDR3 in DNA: TGTGCCAGCAGCCCCCACACCGGGACAAGGGGTTCACCCCTCCACTTT. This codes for CASSPHTGTRGSPLHF.

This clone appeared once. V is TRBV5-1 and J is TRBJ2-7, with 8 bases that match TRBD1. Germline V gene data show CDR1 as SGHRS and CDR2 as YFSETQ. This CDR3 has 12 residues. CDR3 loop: CDQQDQGAKQYF. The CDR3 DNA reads TGCGACCAGCAGGATCAGGGGGCGAAGCAGTACTTC.

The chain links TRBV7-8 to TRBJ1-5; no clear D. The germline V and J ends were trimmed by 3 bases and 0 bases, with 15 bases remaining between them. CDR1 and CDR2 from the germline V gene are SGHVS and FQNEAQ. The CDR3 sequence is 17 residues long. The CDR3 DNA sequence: TGTGCCAGCAGCTTGAGGCAGAAGAGTTATAGCAATCAGCCCCAGCATTTT. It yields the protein CASSLRQKSYSNQPQHF.

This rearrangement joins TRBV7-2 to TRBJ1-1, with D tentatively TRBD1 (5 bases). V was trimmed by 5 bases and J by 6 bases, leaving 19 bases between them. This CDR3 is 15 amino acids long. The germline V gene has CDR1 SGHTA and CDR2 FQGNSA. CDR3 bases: TGTGCCAGCAGCCCCCCTGGTGGGGGGGAAGCTGAAGCTTTCTTT. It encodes CASSPPGGGEAEAFF.